The T cell receptor beta chain under discussion was sequenced for a study of cytotoxic CD8 clonotypes in ibrutinib-treated CLL. About the research overall: Partial responses totalled 24 and complete responses 2; after median roughly 68 months, roughly 14 remained remitted and approximately twelve progressed.

Assay used: immunoSEQ multiplex PCR; TCRdb lists only in-frame clones, some missing. The sample holds more than 6,500 clones; about 70% are singletons and the top ten take around 27%. General study results and limits: On treatment, the uncommon public clonotypes contracted or remained stable. Higher clonality was seen at ibrutinib response and a return toward baseline at progression. Sampling schedules were unmatched across sustained-remission and progressing patients.

Deletions cut 0 bases from V and 4 bases from J, with 10 bases between. There are 14 residues in the CDR3. Germline CDR1 and CDR2: SGHRS and YFSETQ. Note on this clone: Its matching antigen is unknown.

The V gene is TRBV5-1, the J gene TRBJ2-5; D is undetermined. This receptor was obtained from a human donor with chronic lymphocytic leukemia. The starting material was PBMCs, obtained before ibrutinib treatment. The CDR3 spells CASSLEGNGETQYF. Here the CDR3 DNA reads TGCGCCAGCAGCTTGGAAGGGAACGGAGAGACCCAGTACTTC.